Listed here are 6 T cell receptor beta chains from one sample, sequenced in a study of T cells in localized non-small cell lung cancer. The table came from immunoSEQ multiplex PCR; TCRdb's copy has only in-frame clones and leaves some out. The sample shows about 15,000 clones, 80% to 85% of them seen only once. The sequencing used peripheral blood, collected before any cancer treatment. These receptors originate from a female donor at least 60 years old with stage I squamous cell lung carcinoma.

This chain uses TRBV7-3 with TRBJ2-7; D call uncertain. This CDR3 region has 14 residues. The ends were cut back, 5 bases at V and 1 base at J, with 12 bases in the middle. Germline V gives CDR1 SGHTA, CDR2 FQGTGA. CDR3 sequence: CASSPGPESYEQYF. CDR3 in DNA: TGTGCCAGCAGCCCCGGACCGGAATCCTACGAGCAGTACTTC. Full variable domain (missing parts from reference TRBV7-3 and TRBJ2-7): GAGVSQTPSNKVTEKGKYVELRCDPISGHTALYWYRQSLGQGPEFLIYFQGTGAADDSGLPNDRFFAVRPEGSVSTLKIQRTERGDSAVYLCASSPGPESYEQYFGPGTRLTVT.

J is TRBJ1-6 and V is TRBV15, with a tentative D call TRBD1 (5 bases). Germline V gives CDR1 LNHNV, CDR2 YYDKDF (reference sequence). This CDR3 is built from 15 residues. The ends were cut back, 2 bases at V and 2 bases at J, with 7 bases in the middle. Written as DNA, the CDR3 is TGTGCCACCAGCAGAAGAGGGGCCTATAATTCACCCCTCCACTTT. Protein: CATSRRGAYNSPLHF.

This clone came up a few times. The chain uses TRBV7-2 and TRBJ2-1; 7 nucleotides match TRBD1. Germline CDR1 is SGHTA and CDR2 is FQGNSA. V lost 5 bases to trimming and J lost 6 bases; unmatched junction nucleotides: 7. The CDR3 runs 14 residues. CDR3 sequence reads: CASSPRPGGNEQFF. CDR3 coding DNA: TGTGCCAGCAGCCCCCGCCCAGGGGGCAATGAGCAGTTCTTC.

The chain has TRBV5-1 and TRBJ1-5, with a weak D call TRBD1 (6 bases). The CDR3 runs 14 residues. V shed 4 bases and J shed 4 bases, with 12 bases lying between them. Germline values: CDR1 SGHRS, CDR2 YFSETQ. This chain's CDR3 is CASSVSGENQPQHF. DNA of the CDR3: TGCGCCAGCAGCGTTTCAGGGGAGAATCAGCCCCAGCATTTT.

The chain recombines TRBV28 with TRBJ2-6; tentatively, D is TRBD1 (6 bases). The CDR3 is 15 amino acids. The ends were cut back, 5 bases at V and 4 bases at J, with 12 bases in the middle. Germline CDR1 MDHEN, CDR2 SYDVKM. This chain's CDR3 is CASSLTGRGANVLTF. The CDR3 coding sequence is TGTGCCAGCAGTCTCACAGGGAGAGGGGCCAACGTCCTGACTTTC.

The chain couples TRBV15 to TRBJ2-3; TRBD2 might be the D (7 bases). This CDR3 comprises 18 residues. Germline V gene data show CDR1 as LNHNV and CDR2 as YYDKDF (reference sequence). V lost 0 bases to trimming and J lost 0 bases, with 16 bases between them. As DNA, the CDR3 is TGTGCCACCAGCAGAGAAAACGGGGGGACACCTAGCACAGATACGCAGTATTTT. Protein: CATSRENGGTPSTDTQYF.